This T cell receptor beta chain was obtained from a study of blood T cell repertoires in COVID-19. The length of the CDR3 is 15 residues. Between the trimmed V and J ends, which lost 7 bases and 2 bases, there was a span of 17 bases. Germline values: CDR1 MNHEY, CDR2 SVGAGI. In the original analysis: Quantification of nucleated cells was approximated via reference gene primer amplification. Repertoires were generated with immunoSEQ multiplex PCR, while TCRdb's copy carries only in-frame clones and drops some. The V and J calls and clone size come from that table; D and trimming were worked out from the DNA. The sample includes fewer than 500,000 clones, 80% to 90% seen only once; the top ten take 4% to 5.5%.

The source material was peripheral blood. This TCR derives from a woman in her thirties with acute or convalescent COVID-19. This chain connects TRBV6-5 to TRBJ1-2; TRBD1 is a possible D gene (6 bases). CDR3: CASTLRRTENYGYTF. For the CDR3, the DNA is TGTGCCAGCACCCTAAGGAGGACAGAGAACTATGGCTACACCTTC.